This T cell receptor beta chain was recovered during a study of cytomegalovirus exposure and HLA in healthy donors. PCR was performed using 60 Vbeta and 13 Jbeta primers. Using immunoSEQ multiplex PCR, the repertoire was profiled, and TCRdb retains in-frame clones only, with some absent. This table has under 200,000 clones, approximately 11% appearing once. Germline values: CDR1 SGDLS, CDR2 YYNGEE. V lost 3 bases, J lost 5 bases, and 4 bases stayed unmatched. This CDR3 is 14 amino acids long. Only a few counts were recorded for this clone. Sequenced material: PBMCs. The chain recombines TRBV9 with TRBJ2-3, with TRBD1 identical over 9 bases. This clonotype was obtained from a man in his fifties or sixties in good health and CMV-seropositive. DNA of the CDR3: TGTGCCAGCAGCGCCGGACAGGGGATAGATACGCAGTATTTT. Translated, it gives CASSAGQGIDTQYF.